Listed here are 22 T cell receptor beta chains from one sample, sequenced in a study of CD8+ T cells in alopecia areata. In each case, RNA was isolated and then reverse transcribed into cDNA as the sequencing template. Sequenced by immunoSEQ multiplex PCR; TCRdb stores in-frame clones only, minus some. The table includes 100,000 to 150,000 clones, around 50% detected once. Sample: CD4+ T cells sorted from blood, taken at week 0. These receptor sequences come from a human donor with alopecia areata.

This rearrangement joins TRBV19 to TRBJ1-5, with unresolved D. The V gene lost 9 bases and the J gene lost 2 bases, with 14 bases spanning the gap. The CDR3 is 14 amino acids. Germline V lookup: CDR1 LNHDA, CDR2 SQIVND (reference sequence). The DNA for the CDR3 is TGTGCCAGCCGCCGAAGGTTTGGCAATCAGCCCCAGCATTTT. This codes for CASRRRFGNQPQHF.

In its sample, this clone was seen once. This chain uses TRBV7-3 with TRBJ2-7; perhaps D is TRBD1 or TRBD2 (5 bases each). The V gene lost 7 bases and the J gene lost 6 bases, with 16 bases spanning the gap. Germline loops: CDR1 SGHTA, CDR2 FQGTGA. This CDR3 has 13 amino acids. The CDR3 sequence is CASTRADIPEQYF. CDR3 nucleotides: TGTGCCAGCACGCGGGCGGACATTCCCGAGCAGTACTTC.

The V gene is TRBV11-2, the J gene TRBJ2-7, with D unclear. V was shortened by 0 bases and J by 0 bases, with 18 bases between the two germline ends. Germline lookup yields CDR1 SGHAT and CDR2 FQNNGV. This CDR3 region has 18 residues. The CDR3 loop reads CASSLEVRPNEFSYEQYF. The CDR3 nucleotides read TGTGCCAGCAGCTTAGAGGTCAGGCCTAATGAATTCTCCTACGAGCAGTACTTC.

This clone showed up just once. The CDR3 region is CASSQEGVGYTF. CDR3 nucleotide sequence: TGTGCCAGCAGCCAAGAAGGGGTTGGCTACACCTTC. V is TRBV4-2 and J is TRBJ1-2; possibly TRBD1 for D (5 bases). The CDR3 has 12 amino acids. The germline V and J ends were trimmed by 0 bases and 7 bases, with 6 bases remaining between them. The germline gives CDR1 LGHNA, CDR2 YNFKEQ.

This clone was seen more than once but under ten times. The rearrangement links TRBV28 to TRBJ2-7; TRBD1 or TRBD2 may be the D gene (6 bases each). Germline V lookup: CDR1 MDHEN, CDR2 SYDVKM. V was trimmed by 3 bases and J by 2 bases, leaving 14 bases between them. The CDR3 has 15 residues. The CDR3 coding sequence is TGTGCCAGCAGTTTCGGCCAAGGGGGGCCCTACGAGCAGTACTTC. The encoded protein is CASSFGQGGPYEQYF.

J is TRBJ2-2 and V is TRBV4-2, with D perhaps TRBD2 (7 bases). CDR3 length equals 16 residues. Trimming removed 3 bases at V and 3 bases at J, with 14 bases between. Looked up from germline, CDR1 is LGHNA and CDR2 is YNFKEQ. The CDR3 loop reads CASSQGRGADTGELFF. CDR3 coding DNA: TGTGCCAGCAGCCAGGGTCGGGGGGCGGACACCGGGGAGCTGTTTTTT.

The chain employs TRBV7-2 and TRBJ1-6; unclear D gene. V was cut by 1 base and J by 9 bases, with 16 bases left in between. Per the germline V gene, CDR1 is SGHTA and CDR2 is FQGNSA. This CDR3 is 16 amino acids long. CDR3 protein: CASSLGRYGPFSPLHF. Here the CDR3 DNA reads TGTGCCAGCAGCTTAGGAAGGTATGGACCGTTTTCACCCCTCCACTTT.

Notes on this clone: One junction end disagrees with the germline gene, perhaps due to a read error. The chain recombines TRBV6-1 with TRBJ2-7, with D perhaps given as TRBD1 or TRBD2 (5 bases each). CDR1 and CDR2 from the germline V gene are MNHNS and SASEGT. The CDR3 totals 17 residues. In nucleotides, the CDR3 is TGTGCCATCAGTGAGACTACGAGGGCAGGGCTGCCCTACGAGCAGTACTTC. This gives the protein CAISETTRAGLPYEQYF.

The chain couples TRBV5-1 to TRBJ1-5, with 10 bases matching TRBD1. From germline, CDR1 is SGHRS and CDR2 YFSETQ. The CDR3 runs to 15 residues. Germline trimming cut 0 bases from V and 4 bases from J; bases unmatched to any gene: 1. The CDR3 nucleotides are TGCGCCAGCAGCTTGGGGACAGGGGGTAATCAGCCCCAGCATTTT. This translates into CASSLGTGGNQPQHF.

J is TRBJ1-4 and V is TRBV4-3; D perhaps matches TRBD1 (5 bases). V lost 1 base and J lost 8, with 17 bases in between. Germline CDR1 and CDR2: LGHNA and YSLEER. The CDR3 is 16 residues long. This CDR3 reads CASSQGAGNTGEKLFF. For the CDR3, the DNA is TGCGCCAGCAGCCAAGGGGCAGGGAATACGGGGGAAAAACTGTTTTTT.

The V call is TRBV5-1, the J call TRBJ2-1, with 7 bases identical to TRBD1. After removal of 4 bases from V and 8 bases from J, the junction contained 3 bases not matched to a gene. From germline, CDR1 is SGHRS and CDR2 YFSETQ. CDR3 size: 12 residues. CDR3 DNA: TGCGCCAGCAGCACAACAGGGGATGAGCAGTTCTTC. Amino acid sequence: CASSTTGDEQFF.

This clone was picked up a small number of times. This chain uses TRBV19 with TRBJ1-1; 7 bases are shared with TRBD1. There are 13 residues in the CDR3. The V gene's germline CDR1 is LNHDA and CDR2 SQIVND (reference sequence). V gave up 8 bases and J gave up 5 bases; unmatched junction bases: 8. This chain's CDR3 is CASGTGVMTEAFF. The DNA for the CDR3 is TGTGCCAGTGGAACAGGGGTAATGACTGAAGCTTTCTTT.

As concerns this clone: This same CDR3 is encoded by further DNA sequences in the sample. The chain couples TRBV18 to TRBJ2-7, with a possible D match to TRBD1 (6 bases). CDR3 length: 14 residues. Per germline, CDR1 KGHSH and CDR2 LQKENI. The V end lost 3 bases, the J end lost 0 bases, and 9 bases lay between the germline ends. The CDR3 region is CASSPDRSSYEQYF. CDR3 DNA: TGTGCCAGCTCACCCGACAGGAGCTCCTACGAGCAGTACTTC.

V is TRBV13 and J is TRBJ2-5, with 9 positions matching TRBD2. From germline, CDR1 is PRHDT and CDR2 FYEKMQ (reference sequence). Germline trimming cut 7 bases from V and 0 bases from J; bases unmatched to any gene: 9. The length of the CDR3 is 16 residues. The CDR3, as DNA: TGTGCCAGCAACAAGCGGGGGGCTCAGTACCAAGAGACCCAGTACTTC. Its translation is CASNKRGAQYQETQYF.

CDR3 sequence reads: CASSLDGSFNYGYTF. The CDR3 region has the DNA TGTGCCAGCAGCTTAGATGGCAGCTTTAACTATGGCTACACCTTC. The chain joins TRBV7-9 to TRBJ1-2; no definite D call. Germline V CDR1 and CDR2: SEHNR, FQNEAQ (reference sequence). The CDR3 sequence is 15 residues long. With 1 base removed from V and 1 base from J, the gap between germline ends came to 10 bases.

The J gene is TRBJ2-2, the V gene TRBV4-2; the match to TRBD1 covers 8 bases. The CDR3 consists of 16 residues. CDR1 is LGHNA and CDR2 is YNFKEQ in the germline V gene. With 3 bases clipped from V and 0 bases from J, the junction kept 3 bases outside the gene matches. CDR3 region: CASSQGQEPNTGELFF. The CDR3 DNA is TGTGCCAGCAGCCAGGGACAGGAACCGAACACCGGGGAGCTGTTTTTT.

This clone has more than one count but fewer than ten. This sequence joins TRBV6-6 and TRBJ1-6, with D possibly TRBD1 on 5 matching bases. Germline assignment: CDR1 MNHNY and CDR2 SVGAGI (reference sequence). The ends were cut back, 10 bases at V and 9 bases at J, with 13 bases in the middle. This CDR3 contains 12 residues. The CDR3: CATGGGSSPLHF. The CDR3, as DNA: TGTGCCACCGGCGGGGGTAGTTCACCCCTCCACTTT.

The chain combines TRBV5-1 with TRBJ2-3, with 11 bases identical to TRBD2. There are 16 residues in the CDR3. Germline V gives CDR1 SGHRS, CDR2 YFSETQ. The J segment lost 6 bases and the V segment lost 0 bases, leaving 6 bases of the junction unmatched. Here the CDR3 reads CASSLVAGGPSDTQYF. CDR3 DNA sequence: TGCGCCAGCAGCTTGGTAGCGGGGGGGCCATCCGATACGCAGTATTTT.

This rearrangement joins TRBV2 to TRBJ1-2, with D perhaps matching TRBD1 (5 bases). Germline V lookup: CDR1 SNHLY, CDR2 FYNNEI. The V end was cut by 6 bases, the J end by 2 bases, with 7 bases between. CDR3 size: 12 residues. The CDR3 nucleotides are TGTGCCAGCAGGACAGAGAACTATGGCTACACCTTC. Its protein is CASRTENYGYTF.

The gene calls are TRBV9 and TRBJ2-2; 10 positions agree with TRBD1. Germline V gene lookup returns CDR1 SGDLS and CDR2 YYNGEE. Losses at the gene ends were 3 bases for V and 5 bases for J; bases not matched to a gene: 4. The CDR3 runs to 15 residues. The CDR3 coding sequence is TGTGCCAGCAGCGCTCCGGGACAGGGGACCGGGGAGCTGTTTTTT. It encodes CASSAPGQGTGELFF.

The chain uses TRBV7-2 and TRBJ1-4, with D maybe TRBD1 (5 bases). V lost 8 bases and J 7 bases, leaving 11 bases between the germline ends. The CDR3 covers 12 residues. Germline V gives CDR1 SGHTA, CDR2 FQGNSA. The CDR3 DNA reads as TGTGCCAGCGGCGGGGCAGTTGAAAAACTGTTTTTT. Amino acids: CASGGAVEKLFF. Looking up the rest from reference TRBV7-2 and TRBJ1-4 gives the full variable domain: GAGVSQSPSNKVTEKGKDVELRCDPISGHTALYWYRQSLGQGLEFLIYFQGNSAPDKSGLPSDRFSAERTGGSVSTLTIQRTQQEDSAVYLCASGGAVEKLFFGSGTQLSVL.

The CDR3: CASSRDRANEQYF. The CDR3 DNA reads TGTGCCAGCAGCAGGGACAGGGCCAACGAGCAGTACTTC. This chain uses TRBV7-3 with TRBJ2-7; 9 bases fit TRBD1. V shed 5 bases and J 5 bases; nucleotides not matched to a gene: 4. CDR3 length equals 13 residues. Germline CDR1 is SGHTA and CDR2 is FQGTGA.